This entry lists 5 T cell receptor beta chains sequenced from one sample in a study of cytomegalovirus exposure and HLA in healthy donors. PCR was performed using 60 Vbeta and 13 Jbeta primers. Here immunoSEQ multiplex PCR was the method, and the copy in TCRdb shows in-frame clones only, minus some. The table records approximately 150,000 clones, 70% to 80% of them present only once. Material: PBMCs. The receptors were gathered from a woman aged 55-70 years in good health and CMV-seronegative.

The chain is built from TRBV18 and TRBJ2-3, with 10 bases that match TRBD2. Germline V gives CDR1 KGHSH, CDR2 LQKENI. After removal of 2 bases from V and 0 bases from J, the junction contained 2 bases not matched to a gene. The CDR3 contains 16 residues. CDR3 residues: CASSPGTSVSTDTQYF. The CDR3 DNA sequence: TGTGCCAGCTCACCAGGGACTAGCGTTAGCACAGATACGCAGTATTTT.

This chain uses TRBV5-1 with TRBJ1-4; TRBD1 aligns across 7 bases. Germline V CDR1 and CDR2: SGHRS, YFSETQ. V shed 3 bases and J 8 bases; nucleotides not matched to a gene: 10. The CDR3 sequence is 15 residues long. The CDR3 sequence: CASSSGQVVEEKLFF. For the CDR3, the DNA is TGCGCCAGCAGCTCCGGACAGGTGGTCGAGGAAAAACTGTTTTTT.

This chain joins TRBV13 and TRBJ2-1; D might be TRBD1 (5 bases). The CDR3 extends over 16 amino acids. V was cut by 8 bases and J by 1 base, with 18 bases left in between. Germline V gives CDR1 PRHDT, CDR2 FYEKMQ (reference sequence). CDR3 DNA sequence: TGTGCCAGCCGTTTGTCGACAGCGCAATCCTACAATGAGCAGTTCTTC. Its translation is CASRLSTAQSYNEQFF.

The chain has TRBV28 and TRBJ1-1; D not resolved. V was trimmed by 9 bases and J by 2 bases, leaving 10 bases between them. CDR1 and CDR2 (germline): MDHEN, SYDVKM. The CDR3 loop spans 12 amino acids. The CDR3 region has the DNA TGTGCCAGTAAATGGCTTAACACTGAAGCTTTCTTT. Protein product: CASKWLNTEAFF. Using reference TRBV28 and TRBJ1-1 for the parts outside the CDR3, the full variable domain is DVKVTQSSRYLVKRTGEKVFLECVQDMDHENMFWYRQDPGLGLRLIYFSYDVKMKEKGDIPEGYSVSREKKERFSLILESASTNQTSMYLCASKWLNTEAFFGQGTRLTVV.

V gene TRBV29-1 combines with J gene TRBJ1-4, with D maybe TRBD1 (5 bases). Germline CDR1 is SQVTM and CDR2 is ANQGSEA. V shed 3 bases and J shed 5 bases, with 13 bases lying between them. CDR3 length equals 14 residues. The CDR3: CSVEVDGQNEKLFF. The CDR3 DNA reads TGCAGCGTTGAGGTGGACGGACAAAATGAAAAACTGTTTTTT. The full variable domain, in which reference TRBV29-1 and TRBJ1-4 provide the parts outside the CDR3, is SAVISQKPSRDICQRGTSLTIQCQVDSQVTMMFWYRQQPGQSLTLIATANQGSEATYESGFVIDKFPISRPNLTFSTLTVSNMSPEDSSIYLCSVEVDGQNEKLFFGSGTQLSVL.